These T cell receptor beta chains were read from a single sample in a study of naive and memory T cell subsets. One entry per CDR3 protein results from TCRdb running MiXCR on the UMI-ligation and nested PCR reads. The sample has 140,000 to 150,000 distinct CDR3 sequences; approximately 22% are singletons. Specimen: naive CD4+ T cells from blood. The receptors originated from a human donor in good health. The CDR3 runs from the conserved cysteine through the conserved F or W.

13	TRBV7-8	TRBJ2-7	CASSLVVGVVQYF
15	TRBV6-5	TRBJ2-7	CASSYGGQGTYEQYF
14	TRBV18	TRBJ2-1	CASSPSQVRIEQFF
14	TRBV29-1	TRBJ1-1	CSGKDRVRAAEAFF
16	TRBV9	TRBJ2-5	CASSVVGGRAGETQYF
16	TRBV18	TRBJ2-1	CASSPPGGSRYNEQFF
15	TRBV18	TRBJ2-1	CASSLSQGSENEQFF
17	TRBV10-3	TRBJ2-1	CAIRARGDGIIYNEQFF
16	TRBV7-2	TRBJ2-1	CASSLMAGGPGNEQFF
16	TRBV28	TRBJ2-4	CASSLGLERTKNIQYF
14	TRBV15	TRBJ1-1	CATSRAQTNTEAFF
18	TRBV4-1	TRBJ2-3	CASSQDNLAGVRADTQYF